Each of the 18 T cell receptor beta chains below was sequenced from the same sample in a study of T cells in Graves' hyperthyroidism and ophthalmopathy (dated by TCRdb to the late 2010s). The library was generated by multiplex PCR. Sequencing was performed on an Illumina HiSeq 2000. TCR beta CDR3 regions were amplified from RNA transcripts. A first-round RT-PCR of the TCR CDR3 used the HTBI primer set with the Qiagen OneStep RT-PCR kit. The public reads were run again by TCRdb, first through fastp at Q25 and then through MiXCR, and only productive beta chains were kept. Each record represents a unique CDR3 protein, reported with the most common genes and DNA among its rows. This sample lists about half a million distinct CDR3 sequences; roughly a sixth were detected once. The ten most abundant clones make up less than 30% of the sample. Material: blood. The receptors here all came from a woman in her thirties with Graves' ophthalmopathy.

This clonotype was found a few times. The genes are TRBV19 and TRBJ2-2; D could derive from TRBD1 or TRBD2 (5 bases each). Germline V CDR1 and CDR2: LNHDA, SQIVND (reference sequence). V was shortened by 5 bases and J by 3 bases, with 10 bases between the two germline ends. The CDR3 runs 14 residues. The chain's CDR3 is CASSVRDHTGELFF. CDR3 DNA: TGTGCCAGTAGTGTCCGGGACCACACCGGGGAGCTGTTTTTT.

This clonotype was recorded many times. The rearrangement uses TRBV20-1 and TRBJ2-5; no reliable D call. Germline V gene lookup returns CDR1 DFQATT and CDR2 SNEGSKA (reference sequence). V was trimmed by 5 bases and J by 5 bases, leaving 6 bases between them. The CDR3 loop spans 10 amino acids. This CDR3 is CSAQTETQYF. The CDR3 DNA follows: TGCAGTGCTCAAACGGAGACCCAGTACTTC.

This clonotype was seen at least ten times. The rearrangement links TRBV3-1 to TRBJ1-5, with D unresolved. The CDR3 is made up of 16 amino acids. Deletions cut 4 bases from V and 1 base from J, with 14 bases between. Germline lookup yields CDR1 LGHDT and CDR2 YNNKEL (reference sequence). CDR3 loop: CASSPAHPGSNQPQHF. In DNA, the CDR3 is TGTGCCAGCAGCCCAGCCCACCCGGGGAGCAATCAGCCCCAGCATTTT.

This clonotype has at least ten counts. The V call is TRBV20-1, the J call TRBJ1-6; 7 bases are a match to TRBD1. The CDR3 totals 13 residues. The V segment lost 7 bases and the J segment 8 bases; nucleotides outside the gene matches: 8. Germline loops: CDR1 DFQATT, CDR2 SNEGSKA (reference sequence). CDR3 nucleotides: TGCAGTGGCTGGGGTCAGGGGGATTCACCCCTCCACTTT. This codes for CSGWGQGDSPLHF.

This clonotype was observed a handful of times. This chain joins TRBV9 and TRBJ2-7; the D call may be TRBD1 or TRBD2 (5 bases each). Trimming took 0 bases from V and 2 from J, leaving 12 bases between them. This CDR3 is built from 15 residues. Per germline, CDR1 SGDLS and CDR2 YYNGEE. The CDR3 spells CASSVGSGRTYEQYF. DNA of the CDR3: TGTGCCAGCAGCGTAGGATCGGGGCGAACCTACGAGCAGTACTTC.

This clonotype was detected ten times or more. This chain connects TRBV7-2 to TRBJ2-7, with D maybe TRBD1 (6 bases). CDR3 length: 14 amino acids. The germline V gene encodes CDR1 SGHTA and CDR2 FQGNSA. The germline V and J ends were trimmed by 5 bases and 5 bases, with 16 bases remaining between them. The CDR3 coding sequence is TGTGCCAGCAGCGCAAGACAGGTTTTCCACGAGCAGTACTTC. Translation: CASSARQVFHEQYF.

This clonotype occurred many times. The rearrangement links TRBV27 to TRBJ2-1; 7 bases map to TRBD1. The CDR3 sequence is 14 residues long. Per the germline V gene, CDR1 is MNHEY and CDR2 is SMNVEV (reference sequence). Unmatched junction bases numbered 2, after V lost 3 bases and J lost 3 bases. CDR3 in amino acids: CASSFQGDYNEQFF. The CDR3 DNA is TGTGCCAGCAGTTTCCAGGGGGACTACAATGAGCAGTTCTTC.

The chain links TRBV10-3 to TRBJ2-5; D unclear. Germline V gives CDR1 ENHRY, CDR2 SYGVKD. The CDR3 is made up of 14 amino acids. V lost 0 bases to trimming and J lost 3 bases, with 8 bases between them. The CDR3 is CAISESRGEETQYF. Written as DNA, the CDR3 is TGTGCCATCAGTGAGTCTAGAGGAGAAGAGACCCAGTACTTC.

This clonotype occurred many times. This sequence joins TRBV5-6 and TRBJ2-5, with D perhaps TRBD2 (6 bases). Germline CDR1 SGHDT, CDR2 YYEEEE. The CDR3 contains 16 residues. V lost 2 bases and J 0 bases, leaving 14 bases between the germline ends. CDR3 DNA: TGTGCCAGCAGCTTTTTGAGGGGACTCTACCAAGAGACCCAGTACTTC. This sequence encodes CASSFLRGLYQETQYF.

The table lists this clonotype with many counts. J is TRBJ2-7 and V is TRBV12-3 or TRBV12-4; 7 nucleotides agree with TRBD2. Trimming at V came to 5 bases and at J to 3 bases, leaving 4 bases not matched to a gene. The CDR3 totals 13 residues. The CDR3 DNA follows: TGTGCCAGCAGTGGGGGACTAAACTACGAGCAGTACTTC. Encoded protein: CASSGGLNYEQYF.

Many counts were recorded for this clonotype. This rearrangement joins TRBV3-1 to TRBJ1-1; D is ambiguous. Looked up from germline, CDR1 is LGHDT and CDR2 is YNNKEL (reference sequence). The CDR3 spans 15 residues. Trimming pared 8 bases from V and 3 bases from J, leaving 19 bases between. CDR3 in DNA: TGTGCCAGCGGTACAAGTACCTACTATGACACTGAAGCTTTCTTT. Translating it yields CASGTSTYYDTEAFF.

Only a few counts were recorded for this clonotype. Given a much more abundant clone one base away, this may be a read error. V and J are TRBV28 and TRBJ2-1, with 7 bases fitting TRBD1. With V trimmed by 4 bases and J by 11 bases, 14 bases remained unmatched. The CDR3 consists of 15 residues. CDR1 and CDR2 (germline): MDHEN, SYDVKM. DNA of the CDR3: TGTGCCAGCAGTTCCAGACAGGGAGTAGTGAATAAGCAGTTCTTC. Its translation is CASSSRQGVVNKQFF.

The chain combines TRBV11-1 with TRBJ2-3; D assignment may be TRBD1 or TRBD2 (5 bases each). V was pared by 3 bases and J by 6 bases, with 16 bases between. CDR1 SGHAT and CDR2 FQDESV come from the germline V gene (reference sequence). This CDR3 region has 15 residues. The CDR3 protein is CASSLARRGVDTQYF. The DNA of the CDR3 is TGTGCCAGCAGCTTGGCCCGTAGGGGAGTGGATACGCAGTATTTT.

This clonotype was detected a few times. The chain recombines TRBV6-1 with TRBJ2-1, with D tentatively TRBD1 (5 bases). Trimming shortened V by 5 bases and J by 0 bases, and 11 bases separated the two germline ends. This CDR3 has 15 residues. In germline, CDR1 is MNHNS, CDR2 SASEGT. CDR3 bases: TGTGCCAGCAGTTCCGAAGACAGCTCCTACAATGAGCAGTTCTTC. Protein: CASSSEDSSYNEQFF.

Many counts were recorded for this clonotype. The V gene is TRBV27, the J gene TRBJ1-5; D is uncertain. V was cut by 5 bases and J by 3 bases, with 11 bases left in between. The germline gives CDR1 MNHEY, CDR2 SMNVEV (reference sequence). This CDR3 contains 14 residues. The CDR3 DNA is TGTGCCAGCAGTCGCGGGCAGAACAATCAGCCCCAGCATTTT. Translation: CASSRGQNNQPQHF.

The chain combines TRBV7-9 with TRBJ2-1; a weak D match, TRBD1 (5 bases). The CDR3 extends over 11 amino acids. V lost 4 bases, J lost 10 bases, and 8 bases lay in between. Germline CDR1 and CDR2: SEHNR and FQNEAQ (reference sequence). DNA for the CDR3: TGTGCCAGCAGCTCAGGGTGGGAGCAGTTCTTC. Protein: CASSSGWEQFF.

This clonotype was seen a few times. The chain employs TRBV19 and TRBJ2-2; no firm D call. The CDR3 is made up of 15 amino acids. CDR1 is LNHDA, CDR2 SQIVND, per germline (reference sequence). Trimming took off 7 bases at V and 6 bases at J, with 18 bases between the two ends. The CDR3 loop reads CASTPGVRPPGELFF. The CDR3 DNA is TGTGCCAGTACCCCTGGGGTACGGCCGCCCGGGGAGCTGTTTTTT. The complete variable domain, with remaining parts taken from reference TRBV19 and TRBJ2-2, reads DGGITQSPKYLFRKEGQNVTLSCEQNLNHDAMYWYRQDPGQGLRLIYYSQIVNDFQKGDIAEGYSVSREKKESFPLTVTSAQKNPTAFYLCASTPGVRPPGELFFGEGSRLTVL.

The chain is built from TRBV6-1 and TRBJ2-1; 10 bases align to TRBD2. Unmatched junction bases numbered 6, after V lost 6 bases and J lost 4 bases. Germline V gene data show CDR1 as MNHNS and CDR2 as SASEGT. This CDR3 is 15 amino acids long. The CDR3 is CASRPGLASYNEQFF. The CDR3 region has the DNA TGTGCCAGCAGACCGGGACTAGCGAGTTACAATGAGCAGTTCTTC.